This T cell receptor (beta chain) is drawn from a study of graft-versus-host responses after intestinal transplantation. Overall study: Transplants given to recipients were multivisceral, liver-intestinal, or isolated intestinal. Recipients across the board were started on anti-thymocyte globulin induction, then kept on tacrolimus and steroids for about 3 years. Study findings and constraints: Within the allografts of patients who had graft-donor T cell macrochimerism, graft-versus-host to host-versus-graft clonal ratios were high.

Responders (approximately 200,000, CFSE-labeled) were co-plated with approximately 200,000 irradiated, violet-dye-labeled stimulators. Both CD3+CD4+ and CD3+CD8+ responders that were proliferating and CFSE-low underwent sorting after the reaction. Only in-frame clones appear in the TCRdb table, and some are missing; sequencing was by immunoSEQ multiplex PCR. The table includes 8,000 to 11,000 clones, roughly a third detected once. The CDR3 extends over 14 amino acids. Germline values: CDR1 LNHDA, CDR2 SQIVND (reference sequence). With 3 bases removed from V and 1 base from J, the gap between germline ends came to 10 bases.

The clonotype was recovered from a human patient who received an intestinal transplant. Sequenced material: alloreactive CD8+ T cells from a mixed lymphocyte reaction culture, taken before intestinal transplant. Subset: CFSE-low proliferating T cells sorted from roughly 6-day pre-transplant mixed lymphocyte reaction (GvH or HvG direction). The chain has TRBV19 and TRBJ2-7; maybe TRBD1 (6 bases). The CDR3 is CASSISDSSYEQYF. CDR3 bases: TGTGCCAGTAGTATCTCGGACAGTTCCTACGAGCAGTACTTC.